This T cell receptor (beta chain) derives from a study of blood T cell repertoires in COVID-19 (TCRdb year 2020). For the wider study: The collaborator samples originated in the United States, Italy and Spain and spanned the acute and convalescent phases of COVID-19. The prospective study material was composed of cDNA or gDNA derived from T cells, B-cell-depleted T cells, or PBMCs. The dataset comprised deeply sampled blood TCRbeta repertoires from subjects exposed to, actively infected with, or recovered from COVID-19. The repertoires were made available in a free public database intended to serve as a resource for research on the immune response to SARS-CoV-2. The samples were drawn from two sources: the first 160 participants of the ongoing ImmuneRACE study, and 950 to 1,500 subjects contributed by 6 global collaborators. Sample metadata almost always included a de-identified subject ID, COVID-19 status, age in years and sex. Where available, HLA class I and class II types were taken from metadata supplied by the sample provider and were not determined by assay-based typing.

TCRbeta CDR3 regions were amplified from genomic DNA using the immunoSEQ Assay, a bias-controlled multiplex PCR. Processing in the source paper ran as follows. The number of nucleated cells in each sample was estimated by amplification of reference gene primers within the assay. To quantify the absolute abundance of each unique TCRbeta CDR3 rearrangement, sequence reads were collapsed and filtered. For each sample, productive Simpson clonality was calculated as the square root of Simpson's diversity index across productive rearrangements. TCRdb took this table from immuneACCESS and kept in-frame rearrangements with V and J called. Such tables lack part of the clones; where checked against another copy, unresolved V genes explain under half of the gap, and the rest is unexplained. From that table come the V and J calls and clone size; the DNA was used to work out D and trimming. Recorded for this sample are approximately 30,000 clones; 89% of them occurred a single time. The ten top clones hold roughly 2.5% of the sample.

Details on this clone: Its cognate antigen has yet to be identified. Base qualities are not provided; no much larger clone lies one nucleotide away.

The paper's findings and limits, for the study overall: How much clinical and demographic metadata was included differed by source and by participant, and the metadata was provided uncurated.

The collaborating institutions used their own protocols to collect whole blood in K2EDTA tubes. For TCRbeta analysis, collaborator samples were shipped as frozen whole blood, as isolated PBMCs, or as DNA extracted from either sample type. CDR3 length: 14 amino acids, cysteine to phenylalanine. The entry retains the CDR3 DNA only, 42 bases that are in frame from base 1. CDR1 is given as SGHNT and CDR2 as YYREEE, both from the germline V gene (reference sequence). V drops 4 bases and J drops 5 bases, leaving 15 bases in between. This clonotype was obtained from a human donor in a cohort sampled during active COVID-19. The sequenced sample consisted of peripheral blood. The chain was built from TRBV5-4 and TRBJ2-5; the D segment could be TRBD2, given 5 matching bases. The CDR3 loop reads CASSPHPGKETQYF. The DNA reads as follows: TGTGCCAGCAGCCCACACCCGGGGAAGGAGACCCAGTACTTC.